A selection of T cell receptor beta chains follows, all from one sample in a study of shared clonotypes between healthy human individuals. Sequenced by immunoSEQ multiplex PCR; TCRdb stores in-frame clones only, minus some. The table records 2 million to 2.5 million clones, roughly 92% of them present only once. Sequencing was done on a sample of naive CD4+ T cells from PBMCs. The receptors here all came from a man aged 18 to 30 in good health. Some clones in this sample may be carry-over from other donors' samples. Both conserved end residues are part of each CDR3.

j_call: TRBJ2-1
v_call: TRBV11-1
cdr3_aa: CASSLAPGNEQFF

j_call: TRBJ1-5
v_call: TRBV2
cdr3_aa: CASSGGRNQPQHF

j_call: TRBJ1-2
v_call: TRBV10-3
cdr3_aa: CAISESGQGIFGYTF

j_call: TRBJ2-7
v_call: TRBV10-2
cdr3_aa: CASKVGGSPNEQYF

j_call: TRBJ2-3
v_call: TRBV5-6
cdr3_aa: CASSDRGTDTQYF

j_call: TRBJ1-6
v_call: TRBV28
cdr3_aa: CASSLNRVNSPLHF

j_call: TRBJ2-1
v_call: TRBV11-3
cdr3_aa: CASSLTSGRSLNEQFF

j_call: TRBJ1-1
v_call: TRBV5-1
cdr3_aa: CASSPGGVSEAFF

j_call: TRBJ1-4
v_call: TRBV28
cdr3_aa: CASSSYSMTATNEKLFF

j_call: TRBJ2-7
v_call: TRBV28
cdr3_aa: CASSSVPLEQYF

j_call: TRBJ2-5
v_call: TRBV2
cdr3_aa: CASGGEGLGTQYF

j_call: TRBJ2-1
v_call: TRBV10-3
cdr3_aa: CAIRNLAGGLNEQFF

j_call: TRBJ1-1
v_call: TRBV7-9
cdr3_aa: CASSSIHGEDTEAFF

j_call: TRBJ2-7
v_call: TRBV28
cdr3_aa: CASSFSLSYGQGLPAF

j_call: TRBJ1-2
v_call: TRBV9
cdr3_aa: CASSPRGGGPYGYTF

j_call: TRBJ2-1
v_call: TRBV27
cdr3_aa: CASSLGLSRYNEQFF

j_call: TRBJ2-3
v_call: TRBV28
cdr3_aa: CASSWNPGLAGSSTDTQYF

j_call: TRBJ2-2
v_call: TRBV6-1
cdr3_aa: CASTERLKYTGELFF

j_call: TRBJ2-2
v_call: TRBV11-3
cdr3_aa: CASSLTGNTGELFF

j_call: TRBJ1-1
v_call: TRBV6-6
cdr3_aa: CASSYIPGIFTEAFF

j_call: TRBJ2-2
v_call: TRBV10-1
cdr3_aa: CASGGEGLANTGELFF

j_call: TRBJ2-3
v_call: TRBV7-9
cdr3_aa: CASSSHRARTDTQYF